The 11 T cell receptor beta chains below come from one sample, sequenced in a study of Ad26.COV2.S vaccination and SARS-CoV-2 variants. The repertoire was sequenced with immunoSEQ multiplex PCR; TCRdb's copy has only in-frame clones and lacks some. Altogether roughly 390,000 clones are present, approximately 86% being singletons, with the ten largest covering roughly 3.5%. The treatment here: around 19 received Ad26.COV2.S at low or high dose, single or two shots; about 5 received placebo; per-sample allocation not given. Specimens were obtained on day 63 following the first vaccine or placebo injection. This specimen consisted of peripheral blood, obtained in a trial of Ad26.COV2.S vaccine versus placebo. These receptor sequences come from a person aged 18-65 years who received the Ad26.COV2.S COVID-19 vaccine or a placebo.

The chain employs TRBV19 and TRBJ2-1; D might be TRBD2 (6 bases). Germline V gene data show CDR1 as LNHDA and CDR2 as SQIVND (reference sequence). CDR3 length: 15 amino acids. V was cut by 3 bases and J by 0 bases, with 9 bases left in between. CDR3 DNA: TGTGCCAGTAGTATGGAGGGTGCCTCCTACAATGAGCAGTTCTTC. Protein sequence: CASSMEGASYNEQFF. Drawing the rest from reference TRBV19 and TRBJ2-1, the complete variable domain is DGGITQSPKYLFRKEGQNVTLSCEQNLNHDAMYWYRQDPGQGLRLIYYSQIVNDFQKGDIAEGYSVSREKKESFPLTVTSAQKNPTAFYLCASSMEGASYNEQFFGPGTRLTVL.

The chain carries TRBV11-1 and TRBJ1-1; no clear D gene. Trimming took off 0 bases at V and 5 bases at J, with 13 bases between the two ends. From germline, CDR1 is SGHAT and CDR2 FQDESV (reference sequence). The CDR3 contains 15 residues. For the CDR3, the DNA is TGTGCCAGCAGCTTAGCCCAGGCAGCGTGGACTGAAGCTTTCTTT. Amino acids: CASSLAQAAWTEAFF.

This chain connects TRBV3-1 (or the pseudogene TRBV3-2) to TRBJ1-2; no definite D call. The germline CDR1 and CDR2 sequences are LGHDT and YNNKEL (reference sequence). The V gene lost 4 bases and the J gene lost 7 bases, with 7 bases spanning the gap. This CDR3 spans 11 amino acids. CDR3 sequence (DNA): TGTGCCAGCAGCCCCAAGATTGGCTACACCTTC. Protein sequence: CASSPKIGYTF.

The gene calls are TRBV7-9 and TRBJ1-1; D may be TRBD1 (5 bases). Per germline, CDR1 SEHNR and CDR2 FQNEAQ (reference sequence). The V end was cut by 4 bases, the J end by 1 base, with 7 bases between. The CDR3 covers 13 residues. The CDR3 nucleotides read TGTGCCAGCAGCTCCGGGGCGAACACTGAAGCTTTCTTT. Encoded protein: CASSSGANTEAFF.

The V and J genes are TRBV13 and TRBJ1-3; 8 bases match TRBD1. This CDR3 contains 13 residues. V was pared by 4 bases and J by 9 bases, with 5 bases of the junction left unmatched. CDR1 and CDR2 from the germline V gene are PRHDT and FYEKMQ (reference sequence). The chain's CDR3 is CASSSGGAGTIYF. The CDR3 DNA reads TGTGCCAGCAGCTCAGGGGGCGCAGGCACCATATATTTT.

The V call is TRBV6-2 or TRBV6-3, the J call TRBJ1-6, with 9 bases that match TRBD1. CDR3 size: 16 residues. The J segment lost 9 bases and the V segment lost 0 bases, leaving 6 bases of the junction unmatched. The germline CDR1 and CDR2 sequences are MNHEY and SVGEGT. CDR3 nucleotide sequence: TGTGCCAGCAGTTACTCGTCACAGGGGGCGTCTTCACCCCTCCACTTT. Translated: CASSYSSQGASSPLHF.

The genes are TRBV13 and TRBJ2-2; D uncertain. The CDR3 extends over 16 amino acids. Germline CDR1 and CDR2: PRHDT and FYEKMQ (reference sequence). V was trimmed by 3 bases and J by 0 bases, leaving 11 bases between them. For the CDR3, the DNA is TGTGCCAGCAGCTTTGTGACGCCTTCGAACACCGGGGAGCTGTTTTTT. Translating it yields CASSFVTPSNTGELFF.

The genes are TRBV24-1 and TRBJ2-1, with D possibly matching TRBD2 (6 bases). CDR3 length: 14 amino acids. Germline assignment: CDR1 KGHDR and CDR2 SFDVKD. V shed 5 bases and J shed 6 bases, with 13 bases lying between them. CDR3 coding DNA: TGTGCCACCAGTGCACCCGGGACTCCCAATGAGCAGTTCTTC. Protein sequence: CATSAPGTPNEQFF.

V and J are TRBV25-1 and TRBJ2-2; TRBD2 matches at 9 bases. V lost 2 bases to trimming and J lost 4 bases; unmatched junction nucleotides: 8. In germline, CDR1 is MGHDK, CDR2 SYGVNS. This CDR3 spans 17 amino acids. The CDR3 is CASSERSSGGVTGELFF. DNA of the CDR3: TGTGCCAGCAGTGAACGAAGTAGCGGGGGTGTCACCGGGGAGCTGTTTTTT.

This clone was observed once. The V and J genes are TRBV29-1 and TRBJ2-5; 9 bases agree with TRBD1. Trimming took 4 bases from V and 5 from J; bases not matched to a gene: 5. The CDR3 length is 13 residues. In germline, CDR1 is SQVTM, CDR2 ANQGSEA. CDR3 residues: CSVVTGGEETQYF. For the CDR3, the DNA is TGCAGCGTTGTGACAGGGGGAGAGGAGACCCAGTACTTC. Full variable domain (outside the CDR3, taken from reference TRBV29-1 and TRBJ2-5): SAVISQKPSRDICQRGTSLTIQCQVDSQVTMMFWYRQQPGQSLTLIATANQGSEATYESGFVIDKFPISRPNLTFSTLTVSNMSPEDSSIYLCSVVTGGEETQYFGPGTRLLVL.

J is TRBJ2-5 and V is TRBV27; no clear D gene. Germline-derived CDR1 and CDR2 are MNHEY and SMNVEV (reference sequence). V lost 7 bases, J lost 4 bases, and 10 bases lay in between. This CDR3 has 12 residues. CDR3: CASTDVSETQYF. The CDR3, as DNA: TGTGCCAGCACCGACGTGTCAGAGACCCAGTACTTC.